This TCR beta chain was observed in a study of blood T cell repertoires in COVID-19. Overall study: The origin of the acute and convalescent COVID-19 samples was the United States, Italy and Spain. PBMCs, B-cell-depleted T cells, or T cells provided the cDNA or gDNA that made up the material.

For this clone: This sample also contains other DNA sequences that code for the same CDR3.

Trimming left V 3 bases short and J 8 bases short, with 19 bases between. CDR1 and CDR2 (germline): SGHTA, FQGNSA. This CDR3 spans 15 amino acids. Measured with immunoSEQ multiplex PCR; TCRdb has only the in-frame clones, and not every one. The table has some 250,000 clones, about 80% seen once; the top ten hold over 3%. Sequenced: peripheral blood. The TCR comes from a woman of 80 years or more with acute or convalescent COVID-19. V and J are TRBV7-2 and TRBJ1-2; D not resolved. In DNA, the CDR3 is TGTGCCAGCAGCTTGGCGGGGAGTAACTTAAGGGGCTACACCTTC. It codes for CASSLAGSNLRGYTF. The variable domain in full, with the rest retrieved from reference TRBV7-2 and TRBJ1-2, is GAGVSQSPSNKVTEKGKDVELRCDPISGHTALYWYRQSLGQGLEFLIYFQGNSAPDKSGLPSDRFSAERTGGSVSTLTIQRTQQEDSAVYLCASSLAGSNLRGYTFGSGTRLTVV.